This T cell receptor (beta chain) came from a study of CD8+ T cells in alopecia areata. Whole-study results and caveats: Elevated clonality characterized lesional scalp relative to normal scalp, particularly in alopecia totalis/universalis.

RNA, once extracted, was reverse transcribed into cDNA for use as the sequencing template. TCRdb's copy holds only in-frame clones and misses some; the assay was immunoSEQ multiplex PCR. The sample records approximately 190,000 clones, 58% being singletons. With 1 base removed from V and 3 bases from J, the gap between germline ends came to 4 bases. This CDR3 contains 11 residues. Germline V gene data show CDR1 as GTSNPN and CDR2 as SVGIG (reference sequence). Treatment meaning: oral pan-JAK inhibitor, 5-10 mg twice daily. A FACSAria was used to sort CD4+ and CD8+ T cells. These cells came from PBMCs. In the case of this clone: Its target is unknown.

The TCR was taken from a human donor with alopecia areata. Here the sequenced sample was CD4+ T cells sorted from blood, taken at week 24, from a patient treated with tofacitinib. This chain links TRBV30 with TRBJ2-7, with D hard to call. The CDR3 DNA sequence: TGTGCCTGGAGTGATAACTACGAGCAGTACTTC. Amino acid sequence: CAWSDNYEQYF.